What follows describes a single T cell receptor (beta chain). Per germline, CDR1 SEHNR and CDR2 FQNEAQ (reference sequence). This CDR3 comprises 11 residues. Trimming cost V 6 bases and J 6 bases, with 6 bases left between them. In the original workflow: Estimated nucleated cell counts came from reference gene primer amplification. Measured with immunoSEQ multiplex PCR; TCRdb has only the in-frame clones, and not every one. D and trimming come from the DNA, and the V and J calls and clone size come from that table. The repertoire consists of roughly 670,000 clones, with about nine tenths occurring once and the leading ten covering roughly 0.25%. The data were taken from a study of blood T cell repertoires in COVID-19. Overall study: From the United States, Italy and Spain came samples of acute and convalescent COVID-19. PBMCs, B-cell-depleted T cells, or T cells were the source of the cDNA or gDNA that made up the material.

The specimen was peripheral blood. This sequence joins TRBV7-9 and TRBJ2-1; D not certain. This TCR came from a young woman with acute or convalescent COVID-19. In nucleotides, the CDR3 is TGTGCCAGCAGTCCCTCCAATGAGCAGTTCTTC. Translating gives CASSPSNEQFF.